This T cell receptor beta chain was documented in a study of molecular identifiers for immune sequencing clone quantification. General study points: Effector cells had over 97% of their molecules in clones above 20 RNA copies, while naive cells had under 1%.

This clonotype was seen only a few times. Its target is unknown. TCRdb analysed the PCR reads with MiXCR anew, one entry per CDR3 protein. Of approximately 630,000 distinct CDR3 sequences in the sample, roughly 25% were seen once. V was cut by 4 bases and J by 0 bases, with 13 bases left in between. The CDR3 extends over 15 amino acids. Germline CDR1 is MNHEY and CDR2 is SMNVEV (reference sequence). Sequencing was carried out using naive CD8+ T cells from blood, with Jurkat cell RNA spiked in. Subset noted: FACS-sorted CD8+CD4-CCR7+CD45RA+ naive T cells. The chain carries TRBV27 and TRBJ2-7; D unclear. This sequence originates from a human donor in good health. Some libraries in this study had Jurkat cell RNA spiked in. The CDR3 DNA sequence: TGTGCCAGCAGTTCCAGTAACCGGCTCTCCTACGAGCAGTACTTC. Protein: CASSSSNRLSYEQYF.